The 7 T cell receptor beta chains below were found in one sample sequenced in a study of T cells in narcolepsy. Profiled with immunoSEQ multiplex PCR; TCRdb holds only in-frame clones, not every one. Here the sample spans about 24,000 clones, 65% to 90% being singletons. The sequenced material came from memory (CD45RA-) CD4+ T cells from blood. These receptors all stem from a human donor in good health.

This clone has only one observation. The chain is built from TRBV19 and TRBJ1-5; 11 nucleotides line up with TRBD1. The length of the CDR3 is 17 residues. J was trimmed by 5 bases and V by 3 bases; bases with no gene match: 9. Germline values: CDR1 LNHDA, CDR2 SQIVND (reference sequence). The CDR3 sequence: CASSISGQGVNHQPQHF. CDR3 nucleotide sequence: TGTGCCAGTAGTATCTCGGGACAGGGGGTTAATCATCAGCCCCAGCATTTT.

V and J are TRBV19 and TRBJ2-1; 10 bases align to TRBD2. Germline V CDR1 and CDR2: LNHDA, SQIVND (reference sequence). The CDR3 sequence is 15 residues long. The V gene end was trimmed by 6 bases and the J gene end by 12 bases; junction bases not matched to a gene: 14. The CDR3: CASSFRTSGRGGQFF. The CDR3 region has the DNA TGTGCCAGTAGCTTTCGGACTAGCGGTCGGGGGGGGCAGTTCTTC.

This clone occurred once. This chain links TRBV6-6 with TRBJ1-2, with TRBD1 as a possible D gene (6 bases). This CDR3 has 13 amino acids. Germline assignment: CDR1 MNHNY and CDR2 SVGAGI (reference sequence). Between the trimmed V and J ends, which lost 6 bases and 8 bases, there was a span of 16 bases. The CDR3 DNA reads as TGTGCCAGCAGACGCCGGGACCAGGGGGGCTACACCTTC. This gives the protein CASRRRDQGGYTF.

The chain carries TRBV29-1 and TRBJ1-1; TRBD1 matches at 10 bases. CDR1 SQVTM and CDR2 ANQGSEA come from the germline V gene. This CDR3 comprises 15 residues. The trim removed 5 bases at V and 0 bases at J, leaving 6 bases unmatched. For the CDR3, the DNA is TGCAGCGTTACCGGGACAGGGGCGTTGAACACTGAAGCTTTCTTT. It yields the protein CSVTGTGALNTEAFF.

This rearrangement joins TRBV6-1 to TRBJ2-3; the D call may be TRBD1 or TRBD2 (5 bases each). Germline V lookup: CDR1 MNHNS, CDR2 SASEGT. V gave up 2 bases and J gave up 2 bases, with 14 bases separating them. The length of the CDR3 is 16 residues. The CDR3 DNA reads as TGTGCCAGCAGTGAAACCCCGGGGCCCCCCACAGATACGCAGTATTTT. The encoded protein is CASSETPGPPTDTQYF.

The rearrangement joins TRBV14 to TRBJ2-7, with D maybe TRBD2 (7 bases). Between the trimmed V and J ends, which lost 6 bases and 8 bases, there was a span of 20 bases. The germline CDR1 and CDR2 sequences are SGHDN and FVKESK. The CDR3 covers 14 residues. The CDR3 reads CASSQPGGRSQQYF. The DNA for the CDR3 is TGTGCCAGCAGTCAACCGGGGGGCAGGAGCCAGCAGTACTTC.

This sequence joins TRBV6-5 and TRBJ2-3; D not certain. This CDR3 region has 14 residues. Germline V gene sequence: CDR1 MNHEY, CDR2 SVGAGI. V was clipped by 5 bases and J by 0 bases, with 9 bases between them. CDR3 in DNA: TGTGCCAGCAGTACCGCAAGGAGCACAGATACGCAGTATTTT. Translation gives CASSTARSTDTQYF.